Following are 29 T cell receptor beta chains from one sample sequenced in a study of cytomegalovirus exposure and HLA in healthy donors. 13 Jbeta primers and 60 Vbeta primers were used for the PCR. TCRdb's table, derived via immunoSEQ multiplex PCR, lists solely in-frame clones and lacks some. The sample contains 33,000 or so clones, around nine tenths of which appear only once. Sequencing was performed on PBMCs. All receptors derive from a woman aged 18-29 years in good health and CMV-seronegative.

The chain couples TRBV4-3 to TRBJ1-2; D remains unclear. The CDR3 covers 17 residues. V was trimmed by 4 bases and J by 1 base, leaving 19 bases between them. Germline CDR1 reads LGHNA; CDR2 reads YSLEER. For the CDR3, the DNA is TGCGCCAGCAGCCGCCGGCGGGGAACCCAAAATAACTATGGCTACACCTTC. Translating it yields CASSRRRGTQNNYGYTF.

The rearrangement uses TRBV6-5 and TRBJ1-1; 8 bases fit TRBD1. Per the germline V gene, CDR1 is MNHEY and CDR2 is SVGAGI. After removal of 2 bases from V and 1 base from J, the junction contained 0 bases not matched to a gene. The CDR3 runs to 14 residues. The CDR3 DNA reads as TGTGCCAGCAGTTACGGGACAGGGAACACTGAAGCTTTCTTT. The encoded protein is CASSYGTGNTEAFF.

V usage is TRBV28 and J usage is TRBJ2-6, with 11 bases lining up with TRBD2. Germline trimming cut 3 bases from V and 2 bases from J; bases unmatched to any gene: 3. The CDR3 sequence is 17 residues long. Germline assignment: CDR1 MDHEN and CDR2 SYDVKM. The DNA of the CDR3 is TGTGCCAGCAGTTTCATAGCGGGAGGGCCTGGGGCCAACGTCCTGACTTTC. Residues: CASSFIAGGPGANVLTF.

This sequence joins TRBV7-9 and TRBJ1-2; 9 bases are a match to TRBD1. V trimming: 5 bases; J trimming: 8 bases; junction bases outside the gene matches: 12. The CDR3 has 15 amino acids. The germline V gene has CDR1 SEHNR and CDR2 FQNEAQ (reference sequence). The CDR3 sequence: CASSGRDREGRGYTF. CDR3 in DNA: TGTGCCAGCAGCGGCCGGGACAGGGAAGGTCGGGGCTACACCTTC. Based on the CDR3 plus reference TRBV7-9 and TRBJ1-2, the full variable domain is DTGVSQNPRHKITKRGQNVTFRCDPISEHNRLYWYRQTLGQGPEFLTYFQNEAQLEKSRLLSDRFSAERPKGSFSTLEIQRTEQGDSAMYLCASSGRDREGRGYTFGSGTRLTVV.

The chain combines TRBV4-2 with TRBJ2-7; D is unclear. This CDR3 is built from 14 residues. Germline V gene lookup returns CDR1 LGHNA and CDR2 YNFKEQ. The V end lost 0 bases, the J end lost 6 bases, and 12 bases lay between the germline ends. CDR3 residues: CASSQEGTAGEQYF. CDR3 nucleotide sequence: TGTGCCAGCAGCCAAGAAGGTACAGCCGGCGAGCAGTACTTC.

CDR3 DNA: TGTGCCAGCGCGGGGGCGGGCAGCAATCAGCCCCAGCATTTT. Protein product: CASAGAGSNQPQHF. The genes are TRBV2 and TRBJ1-5; possibly TRBD1 for D (6 bases). Germline-derived CDR1 and CDR2 are SNHLY and FYNNEI. V was trimmed by 8 bases and J by 1 base, leaving 12 bases between them. CDR3 length: 14 amino acids.

The chain recombines TRBV4-2 with TRBJ2-5; D possibly corresponds to TRBD2 (6 bases). The DNA end is a closer match to TRBJ2-7, so the J assignment may be wrong. CDR1 LGHNA and CDR2 YNFKEQ come from the germline V gene. This CDR3 is built from 16 residues. CDR3 loop: CASSSTPGLSVYEQYF. The DNA for the CDR3 is TGTGCCAGCAGTTCGACTCCGGGACTTTCTGTCTACGAGCAGTACTTC.

This rearrangement joins TRBV28 to TRBJ1-1; D is ambiguous. The CDR3 covers 12 residues. The V gene's germline CDR1 is MDHEN and CDR2 SYDVKM. Trimming pared 3 bases from V and 8 bases from J, leaving 10 bases between. In DNA, the CDR3 is TGTGCCAGCAGTTTGAGGAGGGTAGAAGCTTTCTTT. Encoded protein: CASSLRRVEAFF. Together with reference TRBV28 and TRBJ1-1, the CDR3 gives the full variable domain: DVKVTQSSRYLVKRTGEKVFLECVQDMDHENMFWYRQDPGLGLRLIYFSYDVKMKEKGDIPEGYSVSREKKERFSLILESASTNQTSMYLCASSLRRVEAFFGQGTRLTVV.

This clone was observed a handful of times. Other nucleotide sequences from this sample produce the same CDR3. The V and J genes are TRBV6-6 and TRBJ1-1; TRBD1 aligns across 7 bases. Germline V gene sequence: CDR1 MNHNY, CDR2 SVGAGI (reference sequence). The CDR3 loop spans 15 amino acids. The ends lost 7 bases at V and 0 bases at J; junction bases unmatched: 8. CDR3 in amino acids: CASIASGQMNTEAFF. The CDR3 DNA reads as TGTGCCAGCATAGCGTCGGGACAGATGAACACTGAAGCTTTCTTT.

The chain employs TRBV6-1 and TRBJ2-6; D is unresolved. The V end was cut by 2 bases, the J end by 0 bases, with 5 bases between. The V gene's germline CDR1 is MNHNS and CDR2 SASEGT. This CDR3 has 15 amino acids. The CDR3 region is CASSETSSGANVLTF. The CDR3 DNA follows: TGTGCCAGCAGTGAAACGAGCTCTGGGGCCAACGTCCTGACTTTC.

The chain is built from TRBV6-5 and TRBJ1-1; D possibly corresponds to TRBD1 (5 bases). Trimming shortened V by 5 bases and J by 3 bases, and 16 bases separated the two germline ends. This CDR3 is built from 15 residues. CDR1 MNHEY and CDR2 SVGAGI come from the germline V gene. The CDR3 is CASSLRTIWDTEAFF. The CDR3 DNA is TGTGCCAGCAGTCTCCGGACAATTTGGGACACTGAAGCTTTCTTT.

The chain joins TRBV5-4 to TRBJ1-1, with 8 bases that match TRBD1. The V gene's germline CDR1 is SGHNT and CDR2 YYREEE (reference sequence). With V trimmed by 4 bases and J by 0 bases, 14 bases remained unmatched. The CDR3 runs 18 residues. CDR3 protein: CASSPRGRQGRMNTEAFF. DNA for the CDR3: TGTGCCAGCAGCCCCCGGGGACGACAGGGGCGCATGAACACTGAAGCTTTCTTT.

This sequence joins TRBV5-8 and TRBJ1-2; no reliable D call. Germline CDR1 and CDR2: SGHTS and YDEGEE. This CDR3 has 13 amino acids. Trimming took off 1 base at V and 2 bases at J, with 6 bases between the two ends. CDR3 loop: CASSLLQNYGYTF. The CDR3 nucleotides read TGTGCCAGCAGCTTGCTACAGAACTATGGCTACACCTTC.

This clone has a single count. The CDR3 reads CASSYVGGYYEQYF. The DNA of the CDR3 is TGTGCCAGCAGTTATGTCGGGGGTTACTACGAGCAGTACTTC. The chain is built from TRBV6-6 and TRBJ2-7; maybe TRBD2 (6 bases). This CDR3 has 14 amino acids. V dropped 3 bases and J dropped 3 bases, with 12 bases sitting between them. Per the germline V gene, CDR1 is MNHNY and CDR2 is SVGAGI (reference sequence).

This sequence joins TRBV4-1 and TRBJ2-3; 7 bases match TRBD2. This CDR3 spans 15 amino acids. Germline V CDR1 and CDR2: MGHRA, YSYEKL. J gave up 6 bases and V 7 bases, and 13 bases lay outside the gene matches. The CDR3 DNA is TGCGCCAGCACCGATCGTGGGAGGGCCGCGGATACGCAGTATTTT. Translating gives CASTDRGRAADTQYF.

The chain links TRBV30 to TRBJ2-1, with 8 bases fitting TRBD1. Germline CDR1 GTSNPN, CDR2 SVGIG (reference sequence). This CDR3 has 16 residues. With V trimmed by 0 bases and J by 8 bases, 12 bases remained unmatched. The CDR3 sequence: CAWSVRRAGGSHEQFF. The CDR3 DNA reads TGTGCCTGGAGTGTACGTAGGGCAGGGGGCTCGCATGAGCAGTTCTTC.

The V call is TRBV11-3, the J call TRBJ2-1; the D is unclear. CDR1 is SGHNT and CDR2 is YENEEA in the germline V gene. Trimming left V 1 base short and J 5 bases short, with 9 bases between. CDR3 length: 14 amino acids. The CDR3 loop is CASSLGGIDNEQFF. In nucleotides, the CDR3 is TGTGCCAGCAGCTTAGGCGGAATAGACAATGAGCAGTTCTTC.

The V and J genes are TRBV9 and TRBJ2-2; D is ambiguous. The CDR3 totals 14 residues. In germline, CDR1 is SGDLS, CDR2 YYNGEE. The germline V and J ends were trimmed by 3 bases and 4 bases, with 10 bases remaining between them. CDR3 bases: TGTGCCAGCAGCGATCGAGCTACCACCGGGGAGCTGTTTTTT. Translating gives CASSDRATTGELFF.

CDR3 bases: TGTGCCAGCAGCGTTCGCTCCGGGACAGGGTCTATTGAGCAGTTCTTC. Residues: CASSVRSGTGSIEQFF. The V gene is TRBV7-2, the J gene TRBJ2-1, with 9 bases fitting TRBD1. Looked up from germline, CDR1 is SGHTA and CDR2 is FQGNSA. J gave up 9 bases and V 5 bases, and 14 bases lay outside the gene matches. The length of the CDR3 is 16 residues.

The chain joins TRBV29-1 to TRBJ2-1; TRBD1 aligns across 7 bases. This CDR3 region has 16 residues. The J segment lost 0 bases and the V segment lost 4 bases, leaving 9 bases of the junction unmatched. The germline gives CDR1 SQVTM, CDR2 ANQGSEA. In DNA form, the CDR3 reads TGCAGCGTTGTGGGGCACAGGGACAGCTCCTACAATGAGCAGTTCTTC. Encoded protein: CSVVGHRDSSYNEQFF.

This chain connects TRBV18 to TRBJ2-7; 7 nucleotides line up with TRBD1. This CDR3 is 13 amino acids long. Germline trimming cut 6 bases from V and 6 bases from J; bases unmatched to any gene: 8. From germline, CDR1 is KGHSH and CDR2 LQKENI. The CDR3 DNA follows: TGTGCCAGCTCGGGAACAGGGGTAGGCGAGCAGTACTTC. Translating gives CASSGTGVGEQYF.

For this clone: One end of the junction varies from germline; a read error may be responsible. The V call is TRBV7-9, the J call TRBJ1-2; tentatively, D is TRBD1 (6 bases). Germline V CDR1 and CDR2: SEHNR, FQNEAQ (reference sequence). The CDR3 loop spans 14 amino acids. The CDR3 bases are TGTTCCAGCAGCTCGCGGACAGACTTCTATGGCTACACCTTC. This encodes CSSSSRTDFYGYTF.

The genes are TRBV23-1 and TRBJ2-2, with TRBD1 matching 7 bases. TRBV23-1 is an ORF, with its function uncertain. This CDR3 is 18 amino acids long. V trimming: 2 bases; J trimming: 1 base; junction bases outside the gene matches: 10. This CDR3 reads CASSQTPRAGGNTGELFF. As DNA, the CDR3 is TGCGCCAGCAGTCAAACCCCTCGGGCAGGGGGGAACACCGGGGAGCTGTTTTTT.

The rearrangement joins TRBV10-3 to TRBJ1-5; TRBD1 might be the D (5 bases). In germline, CDR1 is ENHRY, CDR2 SYGVKD. With 4 bases removed from V and 7 bases from J, the gap between germline ends came to 17 bases. The CDR3 extends over 15 amino acids. CDR3 sequence: CAISGGEGAGQPQHF. The CDR3 nucleotides are TGTGCCATCAGTGGAGGGGAGGGCGCGGGACAGCCCCAGCATTTT.

V usage is TRBV12-5 and J usage is TRBJ2-5; D remains ambiguous. This CDR3 contains 12 residues. The germline CDR1 and CDR2 sequences are LGHNT and FRNRAP. The V and J ends lost 7 bases and 2 bases respectively, with 8 bases between them. The CDR3 protein is CASAPPQETQYF. The CDR3, as DNA: TGTGCTAGTGCCCCCCCTCAAGAGACCCAGTACTTC.

This rearrangement joins TRBV30 to TRBJ2-2, with 9 nucleotides matching TRBD1. The J segment lost 7 bases and the V segment lost 7 bases, leaving 10 bases of the junction unmatched. The CDR3 extends over 14 amino acids. Germline assignment: CDR1 GTSNPN and CDR2 SVGIG (reference sequence). CDR3 loop: CAYLLDRGIGELFF. The CDR3 DNA is TGTGCCTACCTCTTGGACAGGGGCATCGGGGAGCTGTTTTTT.

The J gene is TRBJ2-5, the V gene TRBV15; the D gene is possibly TRBD1 (6 bases). The CDR3 contains 14 residues. Trimming shortened V by 0 bases and J by 5 bases, and 10 bases separated the two germline ends. Germline CDR1 LNHNV, CDR2 YYDKDF (reference sequence). In DNA, the CDR3 is TGTGCCACCAGCAGAGATCTGAGGGGGGAGACCCAGTACTTC. Residues: CATSRDLRGETQYF.

The chain uses TRBV7-9 and TRBJ2-1; 8 bases map to TRBD2. Looked up from germline, CDR1 is SEHNR and CDR2 is FQNEAQ (reference sequence). The J segment lost 0 bases and the V segment lost 5 bases, leaving 6 bases of the junction unmatched. The CDR3 runs 16 residues. CDR3 sequence: CASSGSGVSSYNEQFF. CDR3 DNA: TGTGCCAGCAGCGGTAGCGGGGTAAGCTCCTACAATGAGCAGTTCTTC. Full variable domain (rest looked up from reference TRBV7-9 and TRBJ2-1): DTGVSQNPRHKITKRGQNVTFRCDPISEHNRLYWYRQTLGQGPEFLTYFQNEAQLEKSRLLSDRFSAERPKGSFSTLEIQRTEQGDSAMYLCASSGSGVSSYNEQFFGPGTRLTVL.

The V gene is TRBV7-9, the J gene TRBJ2-7, with 11 bases that match TRBD2. CDR1 and CDR2 (germline): SEHNR, FQNEAQ (reference sequence). V lost 5 bases, J lost 3 bases, and 15 bases stayed unmatched. CDR3 length equals 18 residues. CDR3 region: CASSGGTQGLAGSYEQYF. In DNA, the CDR3 is TGTGCCAGCAGCGGGGGGACACAAGGACTAGCGGGTAGCTACGAGCAGTACTTC.